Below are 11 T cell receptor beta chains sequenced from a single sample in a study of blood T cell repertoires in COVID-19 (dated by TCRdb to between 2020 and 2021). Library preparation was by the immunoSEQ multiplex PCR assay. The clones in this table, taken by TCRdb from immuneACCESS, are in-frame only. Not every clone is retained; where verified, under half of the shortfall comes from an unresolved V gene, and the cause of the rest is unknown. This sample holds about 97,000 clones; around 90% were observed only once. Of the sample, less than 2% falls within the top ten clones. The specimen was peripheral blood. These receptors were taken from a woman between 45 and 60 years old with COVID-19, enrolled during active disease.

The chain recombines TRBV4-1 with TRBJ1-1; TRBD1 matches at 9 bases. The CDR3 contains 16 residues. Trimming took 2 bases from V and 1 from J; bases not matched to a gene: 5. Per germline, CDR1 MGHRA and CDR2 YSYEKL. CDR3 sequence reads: CASSQRTGAANTEAFF. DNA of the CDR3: TGCGCCAGCAGCCAAAGGACAGGGGCTGCGAACACTGAAGCTTTCTTT.

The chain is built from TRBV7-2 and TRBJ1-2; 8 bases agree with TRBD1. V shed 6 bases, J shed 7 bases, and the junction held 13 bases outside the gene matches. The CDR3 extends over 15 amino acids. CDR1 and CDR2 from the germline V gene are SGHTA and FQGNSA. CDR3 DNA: TGTGCCAGCAGTCAGACGGACAGGGTGGTTTTTGGCTACACCTTC. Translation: CASSQTDRVVFGYTF.

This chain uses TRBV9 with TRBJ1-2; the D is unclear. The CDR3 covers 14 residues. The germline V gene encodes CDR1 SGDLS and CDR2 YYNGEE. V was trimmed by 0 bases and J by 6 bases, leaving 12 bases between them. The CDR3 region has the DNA TGTGCCAGCAGCGTAGAAGGAACTGAGGATGGCTACACCTTC. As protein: CASSVEGTEDGYTF. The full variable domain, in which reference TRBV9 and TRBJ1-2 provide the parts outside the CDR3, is DSGVTQTPKHLITATGQRVTLRCSPRSGDLSVYWYQQSLDQGLQFLIQYYNGEERAKGNILERFSAQQFPDLHSELNLSSLELGDSALYFCASSVEGTEDGYTFGSGTRLTVV.

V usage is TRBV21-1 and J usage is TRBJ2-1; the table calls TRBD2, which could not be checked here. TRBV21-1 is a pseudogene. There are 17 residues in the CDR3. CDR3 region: CASSRSVGTSGYNEQFF. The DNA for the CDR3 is TGTGCCAGCAGCAGGTCAGTTGGGACTAGCGGTTACAATGAGCAGTTCTTC.

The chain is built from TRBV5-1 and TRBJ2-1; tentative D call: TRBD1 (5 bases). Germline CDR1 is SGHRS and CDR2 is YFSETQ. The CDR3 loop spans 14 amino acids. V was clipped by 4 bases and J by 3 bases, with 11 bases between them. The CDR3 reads CASSADNYYNEQFF. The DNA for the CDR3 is TGCGCCAGCAGCGCGGACAATTACTACAATGAGCAGTTCTTC. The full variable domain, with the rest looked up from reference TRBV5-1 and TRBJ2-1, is KAGVTQTPRYLIKTRGQQVTLSCSPISGHRSVSWYQQTPGQGLQFLFEYFSETQRNKGNFPGRFSGRQFSNSRSEMNVSTLELGDSALYLCASSADNYYNEQFFGPGTRLTVL.

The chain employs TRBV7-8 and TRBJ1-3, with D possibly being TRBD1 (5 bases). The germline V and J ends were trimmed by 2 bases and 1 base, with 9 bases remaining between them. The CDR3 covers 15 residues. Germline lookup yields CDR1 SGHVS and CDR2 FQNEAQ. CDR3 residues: CASSLSGGSGNTIYF. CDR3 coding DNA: TGTGCCAGCAGCTTAAGCGGGGGATCTGGAAACACCATATATTTT.

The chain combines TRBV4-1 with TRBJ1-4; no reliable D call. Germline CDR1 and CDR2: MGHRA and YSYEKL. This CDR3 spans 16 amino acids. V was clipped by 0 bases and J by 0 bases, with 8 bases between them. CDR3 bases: TGCGCCAGCAGCCAAGATTGGGCAGCAACTAATGAAAAACTGTTTTTT. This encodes CASSQDWAATNEKLFF.

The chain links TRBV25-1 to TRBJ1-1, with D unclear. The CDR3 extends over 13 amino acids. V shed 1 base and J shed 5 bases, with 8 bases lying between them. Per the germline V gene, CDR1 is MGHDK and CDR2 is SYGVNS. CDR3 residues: CASSESRGTEAFF. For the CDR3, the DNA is TGTGCCAGCAGTGAATCGAGAGGAACTGAAGCTTTCTTT.

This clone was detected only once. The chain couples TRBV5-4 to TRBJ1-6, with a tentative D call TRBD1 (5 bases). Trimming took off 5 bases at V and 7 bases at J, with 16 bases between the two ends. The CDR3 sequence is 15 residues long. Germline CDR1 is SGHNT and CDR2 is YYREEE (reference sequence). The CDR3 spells CASSLGRPGNSPLHF. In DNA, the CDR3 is TGTGCCAGCAGTCTGGGCCGTCCAGGGAATTCACCCCTCCACTTT.

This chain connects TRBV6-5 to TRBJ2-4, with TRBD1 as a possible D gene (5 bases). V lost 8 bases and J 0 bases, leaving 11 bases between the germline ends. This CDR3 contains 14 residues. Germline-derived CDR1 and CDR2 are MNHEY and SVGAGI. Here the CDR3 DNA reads TGTGCCAGCGGCCCAAGGGGAGCCAAAAACATTCAGTACTTC. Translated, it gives CASGPRGAKNIQYF.

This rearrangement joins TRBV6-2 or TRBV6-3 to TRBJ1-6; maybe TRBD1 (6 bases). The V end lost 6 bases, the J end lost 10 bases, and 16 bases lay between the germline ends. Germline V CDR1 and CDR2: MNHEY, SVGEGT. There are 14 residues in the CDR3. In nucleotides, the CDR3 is TGTGCCAGCAGCCTAACAGGGAACGGCTCACCCCTCCACTTT. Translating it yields CASSLTGNGSPLHF.